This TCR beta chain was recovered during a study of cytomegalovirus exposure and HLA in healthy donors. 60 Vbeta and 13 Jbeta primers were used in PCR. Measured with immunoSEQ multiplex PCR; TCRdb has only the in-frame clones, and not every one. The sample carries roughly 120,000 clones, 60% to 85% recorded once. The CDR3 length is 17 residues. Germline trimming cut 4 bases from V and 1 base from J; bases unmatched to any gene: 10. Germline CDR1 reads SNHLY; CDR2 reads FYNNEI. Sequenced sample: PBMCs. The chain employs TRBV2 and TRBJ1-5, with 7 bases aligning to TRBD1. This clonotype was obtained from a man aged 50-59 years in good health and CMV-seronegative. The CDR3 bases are TGTGCCAGCAGTGCAGACAGGGTAGGTAGAAGCAATCAGCCCCAGCATTTT. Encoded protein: CASSADRVGRSNQPQHF. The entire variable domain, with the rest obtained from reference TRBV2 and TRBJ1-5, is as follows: EPEVTQTPSHQVTQMGQEVILRCVPISNHLYFYWYRQILGQKVEFLVSFYNNEISEKSEIFDDQFSVERPDGSNFTLKIRSTKLEDSAMYFCASSADRVGRSNQPQHFGDGTRLSIL.